This entry features one T cell receptor (beta chain) sequence. The sample originates from a study of blood T cell repertoires in COVID-19. Overall study context: Donors in the United States, Italy and Spain gave samples during acute or convalescent COVID-19.

Original methodology: Estimation of nucleated cell counts was performed using reference gene primer amplification. Here immunoSEQ multiplex PCR was the method, and the copy in TCRdb shows in-frame clones only, minus some. V and J calls and clone size are given by that table; D and trimming were obtained from the DNA. The sample lists about 110,000 clones, 80% seen once, with about 4.1% in the top ten. The sequence came from a human donor in a cohort sampled during active or convalescent COVID-19. Material for sequencing was peripheral blood.

In DNA form, the CDR3 reads TGTGCCAGCAGCCACGGGAGGGCTGGGAATGGCTACACCTTC. Protein sequence: CASSHGRAGNGYTF. The gene calls are TRBV3-1 (or the pseudogene TRBV3-2) and TRBJ1-2; D gene unclear. Germline V gene lookup returns CDR1 LGHDT and CDR2 YNNKEL (reference sequence). The ends were cut back, 3 bases at V and 6 bases at J, with 14 bases in the middle. The CDR3 has 14 amino acids.